These 21 T cell receptor beta chains share one sample of origin, sequenced in a study of CD8+CD57+ T cells in acquired aplastic anemia. TCR beta VDJ and CDR3 profiles were obtained from a genomic DNA template. Each CDR3 protein is one row after TCRdb ran MiXCR on the reads. The sample holds fewer than 200,000 distinct CDR3 sequences, around 48% seen once. Patients chosen for sequencing had shown CD8+CD57+ cell expansion by flow cytometry. The sequencing sample was made of sorted CD4+, CD8+, or CD8+CD57+ T cells (not recorded which) from PBMCs. The receptors shown here come from a human donor with aplastic anemia.

V gene TRBV25-1 combines with J gene TRBJ2-1; the D is unclear. The CDR3 contains 11 residues. Trimming took 4 bases from V and 10 from J, leaving 8 bases between them. Germline-derived CDR1 and CDR2 are MGHDK and SYGVNS. The CDR3 bases are TGTGCCAGCAGTGGGGCCAGGGAGCAGTTCTTC. Translation gives CASSGAREQFF.

This clonotype was observed at least ten times. This sequence joins TRBV20-1 and TRBJ2-2, with D possibly TRBD2 on 6 matching bases. The CDR3 has 13 amino acids. Germline CDR1 is DFQATT and CDR2 is SNEGSKA (reference sequence). Trimming shortened V by 6 bases and J by 0 bases, and 8 bases separated the two germline ends. CDR3 nucleotides: TGCAGTGCCGGACTAACGAACACCGGGGAGCTGTTTTTT. Protein product: CSAGLTNTGELFF.

This clonotype was detected only a few times. This chain uses TRBV24-1 with TRBJ2-2; 8 bases map to TRBD1. Germline CDR1 and CDR2: KGHDR and SFDVKD. This CDR3 is built from 15 residues. V was clipped by 6 bases and J by 1 base; unmatched bases: 3. The chain's CDR3 is CATSLGQGNTGELFF. DNA of the CDR3: TGTGCCACCAGTCTAGGACAGGGGAACACCGGGGAGCTGTTTTTT.

V is TRBV19 and J is TRBJ1-2; 9 bases are shared with TRBD1. V shed 5 bases and J 2 bases; nucleotides not matched to a gene: 6. This CDR3 comprises 15 residues. CDR1 and CDR2 from the germline V gene are LNHDA and SQIVND (reference sequence). The CDR3, as DNA: TGTGCCAGTAGTGCTTCGACAGGGGGAAACTATGGCTACACCTTC. As protein: CASSASTGGNYGYTF.

The chain has TRBV2 and TRBJ1-5, with 7 bases aligning to TRBD1. J was trimmed by 3 bases and V by 10 bases; bases with no gene match: 9. Germline V lookup: CDR1 SNHLY, CDR2 FYNNEI. This CDR3 has 14 amino acids. The CDR3 loop is CAIRGDSFNQPQHF. CDR3 nucleotide sequence: TGTGCCATCAGGGGGGACAGCTTCAATCAGCCCCAGCATTTT.

There are many counts of this clonotype. V and J are TRBV5-5 and TRBJ2-7, with 9 bases that match TRBD1. CDR1 SGHKS and CDR2 YYEKEE come from the germline V gene (reference sequence). V was clipped by 0 bases and J by 7 bases; unmatched bases: 8. This CDR3 has 15 amino acids. CDR3 region: CASSLVGQGSQEQYF. DNA for the CDR3: TGTGCCAGCAGCTTGGTGGGACAGGGAAGCCAAGAGCAGTACTTC. Full variable domain (missing parts from reference TRBV5-5 and TRBJ2-7): DAGVTQSPTHLIKTRGQQVTLRCSPISGHKSVSWYQQVLGQGPQFIFQYYEKEERGRGNFPDRFSARQFPNYSSELNVNALLLGDSALYLCASSLVGQGSQEQYFGPGTRLTVT.

The chain employs TRBV2 and TRBJ2-7; D is perhaps TRBD1 (6 bases). V lost 3 bases to trimming and J lost 0 bases, with 12 bases between them. Germline loops: CDR1 SNHLY, CDR2 FYNNEI. The CDR3 is 15 amino acids. The CDR3 here is CASSDRLQGSYEQYF. DNA of the CDR3: TGTGCCAGCAGTGACCGCCTACAGGGCTCCTACGAGCAGTACTTC.

In regard to this clonotype: This clone may be a read error of a much larger clone one base away. This chain joins TRBV6-5 and TRBJ2-7, with a possible D match to TRBD1 (5 bases). The germline V gene encodes CDR1 MNHEY and CDR2 SVGAGI. The CDR3 runs to 15 residues. The DNA for the CDR3 is TGTGCCATCAGTTACGGCGCAGGGTTCCTCTCCGAGCAGTACTTC. Its translation is CAISYGAGFLSEQYF.

A note on this clonotype: A junction end diverges from the germline sequence, so it may reflect a read error. The V call is TRBV20-1, the J call TRBJ1-1; D is possibly TRBD1 (6 bases). This CDR3 is built from 16 residues. Germline CDR1 reads DFQATT; CDR2 reads SNEGSKA (reference sequence). The CDR3 here is CGATAWGGGMNTEAFF. CDR3 nucleotide sequence: TGCGGTGCCACAGCCTGGGGAGGGGGAATGAACACTGAAGCTTTCTTT.

The rearrangement joins TRBV7-9 to TRBJ2-7; 9 bases are a match to TRBD2. The CDR3 is 15 residues long. V was clipped by 5 bases and J by 5 bases; unmatched bases: 10. The germline V gene has CDR1 SEHNR and CDR2 FQNEAQ (reference sequence). CDR3 protein: CASSPPGTSRHEQYF. The CDR3 coding sequence is TGTGCCAGCAGCCCCCCCGGGACTAGCAGGCACGAGCAGTACTTC. Using reference TRBV7-9 and TRBJ2-7 for the parts outside the CDR3, the full variable domain is DTGVSQNPRHKITKRGQNVTFRCDPISEHNRLYWYRQTLGQGPEFLTYFQNEAQLEKSRLLSDRFSAERPKGSFSTLEIQRTEQGDSAMYLCASSPPGTSRHEQYFGPGTRLTVT.

As concerns this clonotype: Just one base apart from a much larger clone, this may be a read error. This chain links TRBV7-2 with TRBJ1-2, with D maybe TRBD1 (6 bases). The CDR3 covers 14 residues. The V end was cut by 4 bases, the J end by 4 bases, with 13 bases between. Looked up from germline, CDR1 is SGHTA and CDR2 is FQGNSA. The DNA for the CDR3 is TGTGCCAGCAGCTCCGACGGGGGCCCCTATGGCTACACCTTC. Residues: CASSSDGGPYGYTF.

This chain joins TRBV2 and TRBJ1-2; D gene uncertain. There are 13 residues in the CDR3. CDR1 SNHLY and CDR2 FYNNEI come from the germline V gene. Trimming removed 4 bases at V and 2 bases at J, with 8 bases between. The CDR3 loop reads CASSGRPNYGYTF. CDR3 in DNA: TGTGCCAGCAGTGGACGCCCGAACTATGGCTACACCTTC.

The V gene is TRBV11-1, the J gene TRBJ1-5; maybe TRBD1 (5 bases). CDR1 SGHAT and CDR2 FQDESV come from the germline V gene (reference sequence). The CDR3 sequence is 17 residues long. V dropped 6 bases and J dropped 2 bases, with 20 bases sitting between them. The CDR3 sequence: CASSSTEWRGGNQPQHF. The CDR3 DNA reads as TGTGCCAGCAGTTCCACCGAGTGGCGAGGGGGCAATCAGCCCCAGCATTTT.

About this clonotype: A read error may account for a junction end that differs from germline. The chain employs TRBV10-3 and TRBJ2-7; a weak D match, TRBD2 (6 bases). The CDR3 covers 14 residues. Germline-derived CDR1 and CDR2 are ENHRY and SYGVKD. The chain's CDR3 is CASSSRAGSNEQYF. In nucleotides, the CDR3 is TGTGCCAGCAGCTCCCGAGCGGGCTCCAACGAGCAGTACTTC.

V gene TRBV10-3 combines with J gene TRBJ2-1, with 10 bases lining up with TRBD2. This CDR3 has 14 residues. The J segment lost 7 bases and the V segment lost 7 bases, leaving 7 bases of the junction unmatched. Germline CDR1 ENHRY, CDR2 SYGVKD. The CDR3 reads CAIMASGGVNEQFF. DNA of the CDR3: TGTGCCATCATGGCAAGCGGGGGGGTGAATGAGCAGTTCTTC.

This clonotype occurred many times. The rearrangement uses TRBV15 and TRBJ1-1, with D perhaps TRBD1 (6 bases). Trimming stripped 0 bases from V and 4 bases from J, with 15 bases between. Germline V gene lookup returns CDR1 LNHNV and CDR2 YYDKDF (reference sequence). The CDR3 extends over 16 amino acids. The CDR3, as DNA: TGTGCCACCAGCAGAGAGCGAGGGGGGTTAGGCACTGAAGCTTTCTTT. Amino acid sequence: CATSRERGGLGTEAFF.

The chain links TRBV2 to TRBJ1-6; TRBD1 matches at 10 bases. Trimming removed 5 bases from V and 7 bases from J; junction bases left unmatched: 5. The CDR3 spans 15 residues. Germline V gene sequence: CDR1 SNHLY, CDR2 FYNNEI. CDR3 amino acids: CASSRDRGMNSPLHF. The CDR3 nucleotides read TGTGCCAGCAGTAGGGACAGGGGAATGAATTCACCCCTCCACTTT.

The chain is built from TRBV2 and TRBJ2-1; TRBD1 or TRBD2 may be the D gene (5 bases each). This CDR3 spans 14 amino acids. The germline CDR1 and CDR2 sequences are SNHLY and FYNNEI. V was pared by 11 bases and J by 5 bases, with 19 bases between. The CDR3 sequence is CAGGSLQGDNEQFF. As DNA, the CDR3 is TGTGCCGGTGGGAGTCTTCAGGGAGACAATGAGCAGTTCTTC.

This clonotype was seen many times. The J gene is TRBJ1-6, the V gene TRBV5-4; 7 bases line up with TRBD1. This CDR3 is built from 14 residues. Germline assignment: CDR1 SGHNT and CDR2 YYREEE (reference sequence). V lost 3 bases, J lost 6 bases, and 3 bases stayed unmatched. For the CDR3, the DNA is TGTGCCAGCAGCTCTCGGGACAGTAATTCACCCCTCCACTTT. Translation: CASSSRDSNSPLHF. The full variable domain, rest sourced from reference TRBV5-4 and TRBJ1-6, is ETGVTQSPTHLIKTRGQQVTLRCSSQSGHNTVSWYQQALGQGPQFIFQYYREEENGRGNFPPRFSGLQFPNYSSELNVNALELDDSALYLCASSSRDSNSPLHFGNGTRLTVT.

The CDR3 is CASSENRGLGTGELFF. As DNA, the CDR3 is TGTGCCAGCAGTGAAAACAGGGGCTTGGGGACCGGGGAGCTGTTTTTT. The chain joins TRBV6-1 to TRBJ2-2; TRBD1 agrees at 7 bases. Trimming took 2 bases from V and 5 from J; bases not matched to a gene: 8. The CDR3 runs 16 residues. CDR1 and CDR2 from the germline V gene are MNHNS and SASEGT.

Comments on this clonotype: The final CDR3 position lacks the conserved phenylalanine or tryptophan, pointing to a likely read error. No DNA is shown, since the ends of the CDR3 on it are uncertain; the CDR3 is the one TCRdb lists. The genes are TRBV11-3 and TRBJ2-7. Germline V gives CDR1 SGHNT, CDR2 YENEEA. The CDR3 is 14 residues long, ends included. This chain's CDR3 is CASSLVVASYEQHL.